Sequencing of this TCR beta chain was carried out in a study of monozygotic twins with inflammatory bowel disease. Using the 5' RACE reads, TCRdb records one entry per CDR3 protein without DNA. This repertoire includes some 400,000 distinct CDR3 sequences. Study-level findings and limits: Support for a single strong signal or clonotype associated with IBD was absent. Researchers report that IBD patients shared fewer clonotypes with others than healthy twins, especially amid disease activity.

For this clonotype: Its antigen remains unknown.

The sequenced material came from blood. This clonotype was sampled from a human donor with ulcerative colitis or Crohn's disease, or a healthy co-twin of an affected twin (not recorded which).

The CDR3 loop reads CATSRDTDTQYF. The rearrangement links TRBV15 to TRBJ2-3. CDR3 size: 12 residues. The germline V gene has CDR1 LNHNV and CDR2 YYDKDF (reference sequence).